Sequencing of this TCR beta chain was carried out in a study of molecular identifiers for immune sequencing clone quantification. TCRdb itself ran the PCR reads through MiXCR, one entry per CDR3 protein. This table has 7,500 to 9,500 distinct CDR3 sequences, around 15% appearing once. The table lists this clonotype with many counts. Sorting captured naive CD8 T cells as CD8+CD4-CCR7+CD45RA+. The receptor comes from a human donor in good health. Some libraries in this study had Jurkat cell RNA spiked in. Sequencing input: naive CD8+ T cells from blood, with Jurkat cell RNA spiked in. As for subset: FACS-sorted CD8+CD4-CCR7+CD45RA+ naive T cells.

Here the CDR3 DNA reads TGTGCCAGCAGCTTGGGATCTCCCTACGAGCAGTACTTC. Translation gives CASSLGSPYEQYF. The J gene is TRBJ2-7, the V gene TRBV5-6; D call uncertain. The CDR3 is 13 residues long. CDR1 is SGHDT, CDR2 YYEEEE, per germline. The V and J ends lost 0 bases and 2 bases respectively, with 6 bases between them.